Following are 14 T cell receptor beta chains from one sample sequenced in a study of vaccination and CD4 T cells after COVID-19. The sample's treatment: roughly 11-day PBMC culture with coronavirus spike peptide pools or control peptides (ViraFEST assay). Sequencing of DNA taken from cultured CD4+ T cells relied on the Oncomine TCR Beta short-read assay. TCRdb itself ran the PCR reads through MiXCR, one entry per CDR3 protein. The repertoire consists of approximately 15,000 distinct CDR3 sequences, with about half occurring once and the leading ten covering approximately 13%. No antigen is known for these receptors. Material for sequencing was CD4+ T cells from blood, cultured in vitro. The receptors originated from a human donor who had recovered from COVID-19.

The chain recombines TRBV25-1 with TRBJ2-5, with 7 bases that match TRBD2. Germline CDR1 and CDR2: MGHDK and SYGVNS. The CDR3 runs 14 residues. Trimming cost V 4 bases and J 5 bases; bases outside gene matches: 7. CDR3 bases: TGTGCCAGCAGTGGTCAAGCGGGATGGGAGACCCAGTACTTC. Residues: CASSGQAGWETQYF.

This clonotype was picked up a small number of times. CDR3 sequence reads: CASSEPTGISYGYTF. CDR3 DNA sequence: TGTGCCAGCAGTGAACCGACAGGGATATCCTATGGCTACACCTTC. The genes are TRBV2 and TRBJ1-2, with 7 bases matching TRBD1. The junction had 7 bases not matched to a gene; V was cut back by 2 bases and J by 4 bases. Germline V gives CDR1 SNHLY, CDR2 FYNNEI. CDR3 size: 15 residues.

The chain links TRBV20-1 to TRBJ2-1, with 8 bases identical to TRBD2. Germline-derived CDR1 and CDR2 are DFQATT and SNEGSKA (reference sequence). This CDR3 region has 16 residues. V gave up 1 base and J gave up 2 bases; unmatched junction bases: 7. CDR3 in amino acids: CSARVTGGRAYNEQFF. The CDR3, as DNA: TGCAGTGCTAGAGTTACGGGAGGGAGGGCCTACAATGAGCAGTTCTTC.

The chain is built from TRBV4-1 and TRBJ2-5; 10 bases align to TRBD2. V dropped 1 base and J dropped 3; count of bases not matched to a gene: 14. The CDR3 loop spans 19 amino acids. CDR1 and CDR2 from the germline V gene are MGHRA and YSYEKL. CDR3 DNA sequence: TGCGCCAGCAGCCAAGGGAGGATCGTTACTAGCGGGGAGAAAGAGACCCAGTACTTC. The encoded protein is CASSQGRIVTSGEKETQYF.

This chain joins TRBV18 and TRBJ2-7; the D call may be TRBD1 or TRBD2 (6 bases each). The CDR3 length is 17 residues. The V end lost 3 bases, the J end lost 0 bases, and 18 bases lay between the germline ends. The germline V gene has CDR1 KGHSH and CDR2 LQKENI. The CDR3 DNA reads as TGTGCCAGCTCACCCTTCGGGGGACAAGGGAGCTCCTACGAGCAGTACTTC. As protein: CASSPFGGQGSSYEQYF.

This rearrangement joins TRBV12-3 or TRBV12-4 to TRBJ2-7, with a weak D call TRBD1 (5 bases). Deletions cut 5 bases from V and 1 base from J, with 15 bases between. CDR3 length equals 15 residues. CDR3 amino acids: CASSQQGSDSYEQYF. CDR3 nucleotide sequence: TGTGCCAGCAGTCAGCAGGGTTCGGATTCCTACGAGCAGTACTTC.

This chain connects TRBV7-8 to TRBJ1-2; D gene unclear. The CDR3 sequence is 13 residues long. Germline lookup yields CDR1 SGHVS and CDR2 FQNEAQ. The ends were cut back, 5 bases at V and 5 bases at J, with 12 bases in the middle. CDR3 sequence: CASSRAGNYGYTF. The CDR3 region has the DNA TGTGCCAGCAGCCGGGCGGGGAATTATGGCTACACCTTC.

By frequency in the sample, this clonotype is medium-sized. The rearrangement uses TRBV28 and TRBJ2-7, with 8 bases identical to TRBD1. Per germline, CDR1 MDHEN and CDR2 SYDVKM. The CDR3 consists of 15 residues. The trim removed 3 bases at V and 5 bases at J, leaving 9 bases unmatched. In nucleotides, the CDR3 is TGTGCCAGCAGTTTCTGGCCAGGGGGCAAGGACGAGCAGTACTTC. Its protein product is CASSFWPGGKDEQYF.

Here the CDR3 reads CASSQDRASGELGSYNEQFF. In nucleotides, the CDR3 is TGTGCCAGCAGCCAAGATCGCGCTAGCGGGGAGTTGGGCTCCTACAATGAGCAGTTCTTC. The chain carries TRBV3-1 and TRBJ2-1, with 9 bases that match TRBD2. J lost 0 bases, V lost 0 bases, and 12 bases had no gene match. The CDR3 has 20 amino acids. Germline CDR1 reads LGHDT; CDR2 reads YNNKEL (reference sequence).

This clonotype was observed a handful of times. This chain connects TRBV7-8 to TRBJ1-5, with D hard to call. CDR1 and CDR2 (germline): SGHVS, FQNEAQ. The CDR3 is 13 residues long. V was trimmed by 2 bases and J by 7 bases, leaving 9 bases between them. CDR3 in amino acids: CASSLSPKQPQHF. The CDR3 nucleotides are TGTGCCAGCAGCTTAAGCCCCAAACAGCCCCAGCATTTT. Complete variable domain (other parts from reference TRBV7-8 and TRBJ1-5): GAGVSQSPRYKVAKRGQDVALRCDPISGHVSLFWYQQALGQGPEFLTYFQNEAQLDKSGLPSDRFFAERPEGSVSTLKIQRTQQEDSAVYLCASSLSPKQPQHFGDGTRLSIL.

The chain links TRBV11-3 to TRBJ1-1; no clear D. Germline V CDR1 and CDR2: SGHNT, YENEEA. The CDR3 spans 12 residues. The germline V and J ends were trimmed by 6 bases and 5 bases, with 10 bases remaining between them. CDR3 loop: CASRYRDTEAFF. In DNA, the CDR3 is TGTGCCAGCAGATATAGGGATACTGAAGCTTTCTTT.

This chain links TRBV7-2 with TRBJ1-2, with 7 bases lining up with TRBD1. The trim removed 0 bases at V and 7 bases at J, leaving 11 bases unmatched. The germline CDR1 and CDR2 sequences are SGHTA and FQGNSA. This CDR3 is built from 16 residues. This CDR3 is CASSLAPGQRALGYTF. In DNA form, the CDR3 reads TGTGCCAGCAGCTTAGCGCCGGGACAGAGGGCGCTTGGCTACACCTTC.

This chain links TRBV6-5 with TRBJ2-3; 9 positions match TRBD2. Germline V gives CDR1 MNHEY, CDR2 SVGAGI. This CDR3 is 17 amino acids long. Unmatched junction bases numbered 14, after V lost 0 bases and J lost 10 bases. The CDR3 DNA reads as TGTGCCAGCAGTTACTCGAGAGGCGGGGGGGGCATGGGGGCGCAGTATTTT. Protein product: CASSYSRGGGGMGAQYF.

The gene calls are TRBV2 and TRBJ2-2; TRBD1 matches at 8 bases. CDR1 is SNHLY and CDR2 is FYNNEI in the germline V gene. This CDR3 is built from 18 residues. The ends lost 1 base at V and 0 bases at J; junction bases unmatched: 7. DNA for the CDR3: TGTGCCAGCAGTGAAGAGACAGGGGCTAACCCGAACACCGGGGAGCTGTTTTTT. Its translation: CASSEETGANPNTGELFF.